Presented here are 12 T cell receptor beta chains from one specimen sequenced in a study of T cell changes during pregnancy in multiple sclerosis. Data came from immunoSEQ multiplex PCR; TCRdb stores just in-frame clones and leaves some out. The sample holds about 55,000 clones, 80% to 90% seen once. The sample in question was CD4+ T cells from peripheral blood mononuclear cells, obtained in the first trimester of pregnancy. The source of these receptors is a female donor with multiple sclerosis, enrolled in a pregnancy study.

The DNA for the CDR3 is TGTGCCAGCCGACGGATGACAGGGAATCAGCCCCAGCATTTT. Translating it yields CASRRMTGNQPQHF. This sequence joins TRBV28 and TRBJ1-5; 7 nucleotides line up with TRBD1. The germline V gene encodes CDR1 MDHEN and CDR2 SYDVKM. The CDR3 runs 14 residues. Losses at the gene ends were 8 bases for V and 4 bases for J; bases not matched to a gene: 8.

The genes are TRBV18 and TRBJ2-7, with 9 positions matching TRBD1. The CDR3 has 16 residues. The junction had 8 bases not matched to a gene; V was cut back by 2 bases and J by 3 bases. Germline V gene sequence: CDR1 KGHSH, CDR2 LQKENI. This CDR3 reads CASSPNSRTGVYEQYF. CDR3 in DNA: TGTGCCAGCTCACCAAATAGTAGGACAGGGGTCTACGAGCAGTACTTC.

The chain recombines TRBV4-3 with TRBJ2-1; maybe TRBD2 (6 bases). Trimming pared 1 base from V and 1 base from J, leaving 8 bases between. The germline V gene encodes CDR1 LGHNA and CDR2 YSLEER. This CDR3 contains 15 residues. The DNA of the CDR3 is TGCGCCAGCAGCCAAGGCGGGGAGTCCTACAATGAGCAGTTCTTC. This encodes CASSQGGESYNEQFF.

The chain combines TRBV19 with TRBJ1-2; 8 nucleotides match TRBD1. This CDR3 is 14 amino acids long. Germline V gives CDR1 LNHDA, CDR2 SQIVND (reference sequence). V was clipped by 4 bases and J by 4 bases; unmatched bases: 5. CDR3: CASSTGGAGYGYTF. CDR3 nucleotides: TGTGCCAGTAGTACAGGGGGCGCAGGCTATGGCTACACCTTC.

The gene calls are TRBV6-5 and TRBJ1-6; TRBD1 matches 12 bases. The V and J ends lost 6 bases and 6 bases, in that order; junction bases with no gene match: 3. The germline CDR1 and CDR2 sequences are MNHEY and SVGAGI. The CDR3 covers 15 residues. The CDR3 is CASRGQGAFNSPLHF. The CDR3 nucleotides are TGTGCCAGCAGGGGACAGGGGGCCTTTAATTCACCCCTCCACTTT.

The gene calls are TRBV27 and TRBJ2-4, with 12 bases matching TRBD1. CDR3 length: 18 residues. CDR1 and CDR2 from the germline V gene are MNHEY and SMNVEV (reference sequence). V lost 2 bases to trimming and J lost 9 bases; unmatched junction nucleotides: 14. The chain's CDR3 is CASSLQGQGARDYSIQYF. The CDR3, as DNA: TGTGCCAGCAGTTTACAGGGACAGGGGGCGCGGGACTATAGCATTCAGTACTTC.

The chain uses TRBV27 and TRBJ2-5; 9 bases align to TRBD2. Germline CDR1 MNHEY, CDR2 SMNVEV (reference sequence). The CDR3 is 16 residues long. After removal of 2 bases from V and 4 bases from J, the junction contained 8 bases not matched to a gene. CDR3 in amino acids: CASSLVAAGGRETQYF. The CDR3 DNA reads TGTGCCAGCAGTTTAGTGGCAGCGGGAGGTCGAGAGACCCAGTACTTC.

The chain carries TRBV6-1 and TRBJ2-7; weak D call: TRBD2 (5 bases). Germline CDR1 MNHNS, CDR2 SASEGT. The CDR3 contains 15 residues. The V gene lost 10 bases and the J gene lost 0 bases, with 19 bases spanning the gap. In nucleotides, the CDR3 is TGTGCCACCATGAGGGTGACGCTGAGCTCCTACGAGCAGTACTTC. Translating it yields CATMRVTLSSYEQYF.

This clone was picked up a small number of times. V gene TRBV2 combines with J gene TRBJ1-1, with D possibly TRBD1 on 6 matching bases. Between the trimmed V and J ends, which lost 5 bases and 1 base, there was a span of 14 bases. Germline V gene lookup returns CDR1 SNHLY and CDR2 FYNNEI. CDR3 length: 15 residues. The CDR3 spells CASSRGKGENTEAFF. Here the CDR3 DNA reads TGTGCCAGCAGTCGAGGTAAGGGGGAGAACACTGAAGCTTTCTTT.

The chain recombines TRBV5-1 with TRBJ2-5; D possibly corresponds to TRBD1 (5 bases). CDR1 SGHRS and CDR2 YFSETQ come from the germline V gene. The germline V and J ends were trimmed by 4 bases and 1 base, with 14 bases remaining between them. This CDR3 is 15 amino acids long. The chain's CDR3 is CASSPRQGTQETQYF. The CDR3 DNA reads TGCGCCAGCAGCCCCCGGCAGGGCACCCAAGAGACCCAGTACTTC.

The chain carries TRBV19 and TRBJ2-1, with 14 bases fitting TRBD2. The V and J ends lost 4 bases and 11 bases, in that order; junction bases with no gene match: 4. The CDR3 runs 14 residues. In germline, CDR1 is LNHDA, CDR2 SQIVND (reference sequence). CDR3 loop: CASSTGLAGGKQFF. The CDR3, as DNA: TGTGCCAGTAGTACAGGACTAGCGGGAGGAAAGCAGTTCTTC.

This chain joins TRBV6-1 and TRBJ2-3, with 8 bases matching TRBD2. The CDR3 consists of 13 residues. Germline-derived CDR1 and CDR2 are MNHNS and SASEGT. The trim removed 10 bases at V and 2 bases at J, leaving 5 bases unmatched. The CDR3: CAIATSDTDTQYF. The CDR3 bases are TGTGCCATTGCGACTAGCGACACAGATACGCAGTATTTT.